This T cell receptor beta chain appears in the sequencing data of a study of T cell responses to AZD1222 COVID-19 vaccine. Libraries were prepared by immunoSEQ multiplex PCR; TCRdb keeps only in-frame clonotypes and omits some of them. The sample yields 75,000 to 100,000 clones, approximately 87% seen once. The J segment lost 1 base and the V segment lost 5 bases, leaving 2 bases of the junction unmatched. From germline, CDR1 is SNHLY and CDR2 FYNNEI. The CDR3 length is 14 residues. The TCR sequence derives from an adult in good health. The J gene is TRBJ2-7, the V gene TRBV2; 10 bases are shared with TRBD2. The source material was peripheral blood, sampled on day 0 of AZD1222 vaccination. CDR3 in amino acids: CASSLAGVSYEQYF. CDR3 nucleotides: TGTGCCAGCAGTCTAGCGGGGGTTTCCTACGAGCAGTACTTC.